The 21 T cell receptor beta chains below all came from one sample that was sequenced in a study of cytomegalovirus exposure and HLA in healthy donors. Both 60 Vbeta primers and 13 Jbeta primers went into the PCR. Only in-frame clones appear in the TCRdb table, and some are missing; sequencing was by immunoSEQ multiplex PCR. The data contain some 120,000 clones, approximately 84% of them singletons. The sequencing sample was made of PBMCs. The receptor set was obtained from a man between 18 and 35 years old in good health and CMV-seropositive.

The V and J genes are TRBV7-6 and TRBJ1-5; D gene uncertain. The germline gives CDR1 SGHVS, CDR2 FNYEAQ. This CDR3 has 16 amino acids. Trimming stripped 1 base from V and 3 bases from J, with 13 bases between. Here the CDR3 reads CASSLEGPRPNQPQHF. The CDR3 coding sequence is TGTGCCAGCAGCTTAGAAGGTCCCAGGCCCAATCAGCCCCAGCATTTT. Full variable domain (rest looked up from reference TRBV7-6 and TRBJ1-5): GAGVSQSPRYKVTKRGQDVALRCDPISGHVSLYWYRQALGQGPEFLTYFNYEAQQDKSGLPNDRFSAERPEGSISTLTIQRTEQRDSAMYRCASSLEGPRPNQPQHFGDGTRLSIL.

The J gene is TRBJ1-1, the V gene TRBV5-4, with D unresolved. Trimming stripped 2 bases from V and 7 bases from J, with 6 bases between. The CDR3 sequence is 11 residues long. CDR1 is SGHNT, CDR2 YYREEE, per germline (reference sequence). CDR3 coding DNA: TGTGCCAGCAGCTTCGGTGGTGAAGCTTTCTTT. This sequence encodes CASSFGGEAFF.

The genes are TRBV2 and TRBJ1-4; 9 bases match TRBD1. The V gene's germline CDR1 is SNHLY and CDR2 FYNNEI. V lost 5 bases, J lost 8 bases, and 3 bases stayed unmatched. CDR3 length: 13 amino acids. CDR3 in amino acids: CASSWTGEEKLFF. Written as DNA, the CDR3 is TGTGCCAGCAGTTGGACAGGGGAGGAAAAACTGTTTTTT.

The chain links TRBV10-3 to TRBJ2-1, with D tentatively TRBD2 (6 bases). V lost 0 bases and J 8 bases, leaving 11 bases between the germline ends. The CDR3 contains 14 residues. Germline assignment: CDR1 ENHRY and CDR2 SYGVKD. In DNA form, the CDR3 reads TGTGCCATCAGTGAGTCGACGACGGGGGATGAGCAGTTCTTC. Its translation is CAISESTTGDEQFF.

Turning to this clone: Different DNA sequences within this sample yield the same CDR3. The gene calls are TRBV19 and TRBJ1-1; TRBD1 matches at 7 bases. V shed 6 bases, J shed 1 base, and the junction held 2 bases outside the gene matches. The germline gives CDR1 LNHDA, CDR2 SQIVND (reference sequence). The CDR3 is 13 amino acids. The CDR3 DNA reads TGTGCCAGTAGCAGGACAGGGAACACTGAAGCTTTCTTT. Translating gives CASSRTGNTEAFF.

The chain is built from TRBV11-2 and TRBJ2-6; D is perhaps TRBD1 (5 bases). The CDR3 covers 16 residues. The V gene's germline CDR1 is SGHAT and CDR2 FQNNGV. Trimming pared 5 bases from V and 0 bases from J, leaving 11 bases between. CDR3 sequence (DNA): TGTGCCAGCAGCCAAGAAAGGGGCTCTGGGGCCAACGTCCTGACTTTC. Its protein is CASSQERGSGANVLTF.

This clone was counted a single time. The chain joins TRBV7-6 to TRBJ2-3; 12 positions agree with TRBD2. The CDR3 spans 15 residues. Per germline, CDR1 SGHVS and CDR2 FNYEAQ. The ends lost 6 bases at V and 3 bases at J; junction bases unmatched: 4. CDR3 bases: TGTGCCAGCAGTCAGACTAGCGGGAGAACAGATACGCAGTATTTT. Encoded protein: CASSQTSGRTDTQYF.

This clone was found once. The chain carries TRBV7-2 and TRBJ1-1; 9 bases map to TRBD1. J gave up 4 bases and V 4 bases, and 7 bases lay outside the gene matches. The CDR3 consists of 15 residues. Germline V gene sequence: CDR1 SGHTA, CDR2 FQGNSA. CDR3 bases: TGTGCCAGCAGCTGGACAGGGGAGGTCCCCACTGAAGCTTTCTTT. Translation gives CASSWTGEVPTEAFF.

This clone came up a few times. The chain is built from TRBV19 and TRBJ1-3; TRBD1 is a possible D gene (6 bases). V dropped 3 bases and J dropped 3 bases, with 15 bases sitting between them. The CDR3 runs 16 residues. Germline V lookup: CDR1 LNHDA, CDR2 SQIVND (reference sequence). CDR3: CASSMGHPGGGNTIYF. The CDR3 DNA reads as TGTGCCAGTAGTATGGGACACCCGGGAGGTGGAAACACCATATATTTT.

J is TRBJ2-1 and V is TRBV5-1; TRBD1 might be the D (6 bases). V was pared by 0 bases and J by 2 bases, with 18 bases between. CDR1 and CDR2 (germline): SGHRS, YFSETQ. The CDR3 covers 18 residues. The CDR3 is CASSLAGALGTTYNEQFF. DNA for the CDR3: TGCGCCAGCAGCTTGGCAGGGGCCCTAGGAACTACCTACAATGAGCAGTTCTTC.

This sequence joins TRBV6-6 and TRBJ2-5; D unclear. The CDR3 contains 12 residues. The V and J ends lost 2 bases and 5 bases respectively, with 6 bases between them. Germline lookup yields CDR1 MNHNY and CDR2 SVGAGI (reference sequence). CDR3 residues: CASSYDSETQYF. The CDR3 coding sequence is TGTGCCAGCAGTTACGACTCGGAGACCCAGTACTTC.

This clone was counted only a few times. The CDR3 loop is CAWGLSNSPLHF. The CDR3 DNA reads TGTGCCTGGGGGCTGTCAAATTCACCCCTCCACTTT. The gene calls are TRBV30 and TRBJ1-6; D is undetermined. V was clipped by 5 bases and J by 7 bases, with 9 bases between them. The length of the CDR3 is 12 residues. The germline gives CDR1 GTSNPN, CDR2 SVGIG (reference sequence).

The chain couples TRBV15 to TRBJ1-1; 9 bases match TRBD1. The CDR3 covers 14 residues. Looked up from germline, CDR1 is LNHNV and CDR2 is YYDKDF (reference sequence). Unmatched junction bases numbered 1, after V lost 1 base and J lost 4 bases. The CDR3 protein is CATSRGTGATEAFF. For the CDR3, the DNA is TGTGCCACCAGCAGAGGGACAGGGGCCACTGAAGCTTTCTTT.

The gene calls are TRBV7-9 and TRBJ1-1, with no clear D. The CDR3 runs to 13 residues. The germline V and J ends were trimmed by 2 bases and 3 bases, with 7 bases remaining between them. Germline V gene lookup returns CDR1 SEHNR and CDR2 FQNEAQ (reference sequence). The DNA for the CDR3 is TGTGCCAGCAGCTTAAACATGGACACTGAAGCTTTCTTT. This translates into CASSLNMDTEAFF.

V gene TRBV7-8 combines with J gene TRBJ1-1, with a possible D match to TRBD1 (6 bases). The germline V gene encodes CDR1 SGHVS and CDR2 FQNEAQ. The CDR3 loop spans 17 amino acids. Trimming removed 3 bases at V and 0 bases at J, with 17 bases between. The CDR3 region has the DNA TGTGCCAGCAGCTTTTCCGGGACACCCCTCATGAACACTGAAGCTTTCTTT. It translates to CASSFSGTPLMNTEAFF.

The chain joins TRBV6-6 to TRBJ2-1; 9 bases line up with TRBD2. The CDR3 spans 15 residues. Germline V gene lookup returns CDR1 MNHNY and CDR2 SVGAGI (reference sequence). Losses at the gene ends were 5 bases for V and 8 bases for J; bases not matched to a gene: 10. CDR3 DNA: TGTGCCAGCAGTCCCGGGACTAGCAGGGGCTATGAGCAGTTCTTC. As protein: CASSPGTSRGYEQFF.

This clone came up a few times. CDR3 nucleotide sequence: TGTGCCAGCAGTGAAGCGAGATCGTCCTTTAACACTGAAGCTTTCTTT. It translates to CASSEARSSFNTEAFF. The genes are TRBV2 and TRBJ1-1; D is unclear. CDR1 is SNHLY, CDR2 FYNNEI, per germline. The CDR3 is made up of 16 amino acids. Trimming shortened V by 0 bases and J by 2 bases, and 13 bases separated the two germline ends.

V gene TRBV27 combines with J gene TRBJ2-2, with D tentatively TRBD1 (5 bases). Deletions cut 0 bases from V and 3 bases from J, with 8 bases between. CDR1 and CDR2 (germline): MNHEY, SMNVEV (reference sequence). This CDR3 comprises 15 residues. The CDR3 sequence is CASSLSRGYTGELFF. CDR3 coding DNA: TGTGCCAGCAGTTTATCAAGGGGATACACCGGGGAGCTGTTTTTT.

This chain joins TRBV5-1 and TRBJ1-2, with TRBD1 matching 7 bases. The germline CDR1 and CDR2 sequences are SGHRS and YFSETQ. This CDR3 spans 15 amino acids. The V gene end was trimmed by 0 bases and the J gene end by 7 bases; junction bases not matched to a gene: 9. The CDR3 spells CASSLVGGESVGYTF. CDR3 in DNA: TGCGCCAGCAGCTTGGTAGGGGGCGAGTCCGTTGGCTACACCTTC.

The rearrangement joins TRBV12-5 to TRBJ2-2; 14 positions agree with TRBD2. The CDR3 runs 16 residues. V shed 3 bases and J 9 bases; nucleotides not matched to a gene: 6. In germline, CDR1 is LGHNT, CDR2 FRNRAP. CDR3: CASGFGTSGGVRELFF. CDR3 bases: TGTGCTAGTGGTTTCGGGACTAGCGGGGGCGTGAGGGAGCTGTTTTTT.

This clone was seen once. This rearrangement joins TRBV7-9 to TRBJ2-5; 8 bases line up with TRBD1. CDR3 length: 16 amino acids. The V gene's germline CDR1 is SEHNR and CDR2 FQNEAQ (reference sequence). V lost 5 bases to trimming and J lost 2 bases; unmatched junction nucleotides: 10. In DNA, the CDR3 is TGTGCCAGCAGCCCCTGGACAGGGAAGGGGCAAGAGACCCAGTACTTC. It is translated as CASSPWTGKGQETQYF.